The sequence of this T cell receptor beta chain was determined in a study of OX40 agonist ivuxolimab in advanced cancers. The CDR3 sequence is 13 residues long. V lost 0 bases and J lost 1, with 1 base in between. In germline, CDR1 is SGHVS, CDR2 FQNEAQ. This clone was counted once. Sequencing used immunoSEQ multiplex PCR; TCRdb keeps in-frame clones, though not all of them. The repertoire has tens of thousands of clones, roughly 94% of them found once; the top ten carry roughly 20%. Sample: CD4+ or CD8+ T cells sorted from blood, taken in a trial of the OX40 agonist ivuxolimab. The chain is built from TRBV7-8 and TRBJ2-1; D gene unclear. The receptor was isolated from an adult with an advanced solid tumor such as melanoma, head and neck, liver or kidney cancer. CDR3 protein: CASSLASYNEQFF. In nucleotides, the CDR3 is TGTGCCAGCAGCTTAGCTTCCTACAATGAGCAGTTCTTC.